This is a list of T cell receptor beta chains from one sample in a study of OX40 agonist ivuxolimab in advanced cancers. Measured with immunoSEQ multiplex PCR; TCRdb has only the in-frame clones, and not every one. The table shows around 66,000 clones, with roughly 85% occurring only once. The input for sequencing was CD4+ or CD8+ T cells sorted from blood, taken in a trial of the OX40 agonist ivuxolimab. These receptors were collected from an adult with an advanced solid tumor such as melanoma, head and neck, liver or kidney cancer. Both conserved end residues are part of each CDR3. Fields, in order: V gene, clone size, J gene, D gene, CDR3 protein, CDR3 DNA. D genes are given only for firm matches. Not every row has a clone size; where given, it reads once, few, many or a size class.

>TRBV6-1|NA|TRBJ2-3|TRBD2
CAAEVAGGGDTQYF
TGTGCCGCCGAGGTAGCGGGAGGCGGGGATACGCAGTATTTT
>TRBV28|NA|TRBJ2-3|NA
CASSLTGEEDTQYF
TGTGCCAGCAGTTTAACGGGAGAGGAAGATACGCAGTATTTT
>TRBV18|few|TRBJ2-7|TRBD1
CASSPPGTGAIYEQYF
TGTGCCAGCTCACCCCCCGGGACAGGGGCAATCTACGAGCAGTACTTC
>TRBV6-1|NA|TRBJ1-5|TRBD1
CASRYGTDQPQHF
TGTGCCAGCAGGTACGGGACAGATCAGCCCCAGCATTTT
>TRBV6-5|NA|TRBJ2-5|NA
CASSYSSVTRGETQYF
TGTGCCAGCAGTTACTCGAGCGTAACGCGCGGGGAGACCCAGTACTTC
>TRBV29-1|NA|TRBJ2-3|TRBD2
CSVASGGGTDTQYF
TGCAGCGTGGCTAGCGGTGGAGGCACAGATACGCAGTATTTT
>TRBV23-1|NA|TRBJ1-3|NA
CASSQSGGNTIYF
TGCGCCAGCAGTCAAAGCGGTGGAAACACCATATATTTT
>TRBV29-1|NA|TRBJ2-1|NA
CSVEDDLGLAGGHYNEQFF
TGCAGCGTTGAAGATGATCTTGGACTAGCAGGGGGGCATTACAATGAGCAGTTCTTC
>TRBV6-5|NA|TRBJ2-1|NA
CASSYLGGSTYNEQFF
TGTGCCAGCAGTTACCTTGGGGGGTCCACCTACAATGAGCAGTTCTTC
>TRBV7-9|NA|TRBJ2-5|NA
CASSNIYREQETQYF
TGTGCCAGCAGCAACATTTACAGGGAACAAGAGACCCAGTACTTC
>TRBV7-8|NA|TRBJ2-2|TRBD1
CASRDRTGAVGELFF
TGTGCCAGCAGAGATCGGACAGGGGCGGTCGGGGAGCTGTTTTTT
>TRBV5-1|NA|TRBJ2-6|NA
CASSRPGAGANVLTF
TGCGCCAGCAGCCGGCCGGGGGCCGGGGCCAACGTCCTGACTTTC
>TRBV2|NA|TRBJ1-4|NA
CASSEENEKLFF
TGTGCCAGCAGTGAGGAGAATGAAAAACTGTTTTTT
>TRBV5-1|NA|TRBJ2-4|TRBD1
CASSTGTGEGNIQYF
TGCGCCAGCAGCACTGGGACAGGGGAGGGAAACATTCAGTACTTC
>TRBV10-3|NA|TRBJ2-1|NA
CAITQGDEGYKFF
TGTGCCATCACCCAAGGAGATGAGGGTTATAAGTTCTTC
>TRBV5-1|NA|TRBJ2-7|NA
CASSSTYEQYF
TGCGCCAGCAGCTCCACCTACGAGCAGTACTTC
>TRBV6-1|NA|TRBJ2-1|TRBD1
CASSVLTGGWNEQFF
TGTGCCAGCAGTGTACTGACAGGGGGCTGGAATGAGCAGTTCTTC
>TRBV27|NA|TRBJ2-7|NA
CAGLFTYEQYF
TGTGCCGGCCTTTTTACCTACGAGCAGTACTTC
>TRBV30|NA|TRBJ2-3|NA
CAYAAGLSTDTQYF
TGTGCCTACGCAGCGGGCCTTAGCACAGATACGCAGTATTTT
>TRBV11-3|few|TRBJ2-5|TRBD2
CASSPAGTSGRGETQYF
TGTGCCAGCAGCCCCGCCGGGACTAGCGGGAGGGGGGAGACCCAGTACTTC
>TRBV5-1|NA|TRBJ2-3|NA
CASSLGDSDTQYF
TGCGCCAGCAGCTTGGGAGACTCAGATACGCAGTATTTT
>TRBV27|NA|TRBJ2-7|NA
CASSPRGTYEQYF
TGTGCCAGCAGTCCCAGGGGCACCTACGAGCAGTACTTC
>TRBV15|NA|TRBJ2-1|NA
CATSRENRVGYNEQFF
TGTGCCACCAGCAGAGAGAACAGGGTTGGCTACAATGAGCAGTTCTTC
>TRBV5-5|few|TRBJ1-3|NA
CATAVGAQGSGNTIYF
TGTGCCACTGCCGTGGGGGCACAGGGCTCTGGAAACACCATATATTTT
>TRBV29-1|NA|TRBJ2-3|TRBD1
CSVAGQGADTQYF
TGCAGCGTGGCAGGACAGGGAGCAGATACGCAGTATTTT
>TRBV29-1|NA|TRBJ1-1|NA
CSVIRYTEAFF
TGCAGCGTCATCAGGTACACTGAAGCTTTCTTT
>TRBV21-1|NA|TRBJ1-5|NA
CASSKKTDRGGNQPQHF
TGTGCCAGCAGCAAAAAGACGGACAGGGGTGGCAATCAGCCCCAGCATTTT
>TRBV19|NA|TRBJ2-1|TRBD1
CATGTGGVEQFF
TGTGCTACCGGGACAGGGGGCGTTGAGCAGTTCTTC
>TRBV6-4|NA|TRBJ2-3|NA
CASSDSMQGHREYTQYF
TGTGCCAGCAGTGACTCGATGCAGGGCCACCGGGAGTATACGCAGTATTTT
>TRBV30|NA|TRBJ2-5|NA
CAWTKGGGEETQYF
TGTGCCTGGACTAAAGGGGGGGGTGAGGAGACCCAGTACTTC
>TRBV10-1|once|TRBJ2-3|TRBD2
CASSGGSGDTQYF
TGCGCCAGCAGTGGCGGGAGTGGAGATACGCAGTATTTT
>TRBV6-1|few|TRBJ2-7|TRBD2
CASSEGLAALLWYF
TGTGCCAGCAGTGAAGGGCTAGCGGCACTTTTGTGGTACTTC
>TRBV7-9|NA|TRBJ1-1|NA
CASSPLDPGNTEAFF
TGTGCCAGCAGCCCCCTAGACCCGGGGAACACTGAAGCTTTCTTT
>TRBV6-6|once|TRBJ1-1|NA
CASSYSSFANTEAFF
TGTGCCAGCAGTTACTCGAGTTTCGCGAACACTGAAGCTTTCTTT
>TRBV6-1|NA|TRBJ2-3|TRBD2
CASSEQRESADTQYF
TGTGCCAGCAGTGAGCAGCGGGAGAGCGCAGATACGCAGTATTTT
>TRBV30|once|TRBJ1-3|TRBD1
CAWSRTGAGNTIYF
TGTGCCTGGAGTAGGACAGGGGCTGGAAACACCATATATTTT
>TRBV6-1|NA|TRBJ2-7|NA
CASSEQGGEDEQYF
TGTGCCAGCAGTGAACAGGGAGGTGAGGACGAGCAGTACTTC
>TRBV7-2|NA|TRBJ2-5|NA
CASSPWETQYF
TGTGCCAGCAGCCCGTGGGAGACCCAGTACTTC